Listed below are T cell receptor beta chains from one sample, sequenced in a study of cytomegalovirus exposure and HLA in healthy donors. Assay: immunoSEQ multiplex PCR; the TCRdb copy retains only in-frame clones and omits some. The sample shows tens of thousands of clones, and under 7% sits with its ten largest clones. The sample consisted of PBMCs. All receptors come from a man aged 25 to 45 in good health and CMV-seropositive. Both conserved end residues are trimmed from each CDR3. The order of the fields is J gene, V gene, CDR3 protein.

TRBJ1-6	TRBV10-3	AISGDTNSPLH
TRBJ2-5	TRBV4-1	ASSPEEGRAYQGTQY
TRBJ2-1	TRBV9	ASSTGGLNEQF
TRBJ2-3	TRBV9	ASSPRAGASTDTQY
TRBJ1-5	TRBV30	AWREGAGQPQH
TRBJ2-3	TRBV7-8	ASSRVGASGGPSTDTQY
TRBJ2-2	TRBV4-2	ASSPLLTEHTGELF
TRBJ1-1	TRBV5-6	ASRSGGFEDF
TRBJ2-1	TRBV30	AWSVLSSGKADNEQF
TRBJ1-2	TRBV7-9	ASSLASGSLYGYT
TRBJ1-1	TRBV18	ASSPLQVDTEAF
TRBJ1-1	TRBV9	ASSAQGGNTEAF
TRBJ2-3	TRBV29-1	SATPLTDTQY
TRBJ2-7	TRBV14	ASSRSGTGNPYEQY
TRBJ1-1	TRBV6-1	ASSDEYGRQGNTEAF
TRBJ2-7	TRBV5-6	ASSLGRRDRGPYEQY
TRBJ2-7	TRBV13	ASSIADGQAYEQY
TRBJ2-5	TRBV7-9	ASSPKQGPDIRTQY
TRBJ1-5	TRBV18	ASSPRDRNSNQPQH
TRBJ1-2	TRBV2	AKMDSKNSVGYT
TRBJ1-1	TRBV30	AWSRSQRMDTEAF
TRBJ2-5	TRBV19	ASNVYPGGLETQY
TRBJ1-3	TRBV6-5	ASKWGVQGNTIY
TRBJ1-1	TRBV19	ASLGLTGDDTEAF
TRBJ1-5	TRBV6-4	ASSGTGHQPQH
TRBJ1-1	TRBV6-1	ASSEEVTANTEAF
TRBJ2-2	TRBV5-1	ASSLGRQNTGELF
TRBJ2-1	TRBV6-4	ASSVGLAGDEQF
TRBJ2-7	TRBV5-1	ASSLDHSYEQY
TRBJ2-7	TRBV7-6	ASSSRTGPAFLRFQY
TRBJ2-1	TRBV5-6	ASSLPHWSSYNEQF
TRBJ2-3	TRBV11-3	ASSLGGSGRLGTDTQY
TRBJ2-2	TRBV5-6	ASMKDRGLDTGELF
TRBJ2-7	TRBV14	ASSQGVSTGSYEQY
TRBJ2-5	TRBV7-6	ASSLEASPQETQY
TRBJ2-5	TRBV7-2	ASSPHGQGQETQY
TRBJ2-5	TRBV5-8	ASSLDRGQTQY
TRBJ2-7	TRBV30	AWSPGTGDHEQY
TRBJ2-3	TRBV11-2	ASRGLAGSTDTQY
TRBJ1-2	TRBV6-5	ASSLGESYGYT
TRBJ2-5	TRBV6-5	ASSYSISGRGETQY
TRBJ1-4	TRBV4-1	ASSPSSTNEKLF
TRBJ2-7	TRBV6-1	ASSEARGERGRDEQY
TRBJ1-1	TRBV29-1	SATLVGAF
TRBJ2-1	TRBV19	ASSIGDRDYNEQF